The 27 T cell receptor beta chains below come from one sample, sequenced in a study of CD8+ T cells in alopecia areata. A panel of CD4, CD8alpha, NKG2D, NKG2ACE and other markers served to sort pooled cutaneous lymph node cells. After isolation, RNA underwent reverse transcription to generate cDNA as the sequencing template. Data came from immunoSEQ multiplex PCR; TCRdb stores just in-frame clones and leaves some out. Singletons are absent from the sample, which has approximately 280,000 clones. The sample was CD4+ T cells sorted from a lymph node. The receptors stem from a C3H/HeJ mouse with alopecia areata. This strain's MHC haplotype is H2-k.

To note about this clone: Gene names refer to mouse genes. The read falls 4 residues short of the CDR3 end, and the missing part is taken from the germline J gene. The gene calls are TRBV3 and TRBJ1-1, with a tentative D call TRBD1 (5 bases). Germline V CDR1 and CDR2: SNHLY, FYNGKV (reference sequence). This CDR3 is 12 amino acids long. CDR3 DNA (partial): TGTGCCAGCAGCCCAGACAGAACA. Encoded protein: CASSPDRT. The entire CDR3 protein reads CASSPDRTEVFF.

Concerning this clone itself: Any gene name here is a mouse gene name. CDR3 sequence reads: CARGGPAETLYF. The sequenced part of the CDR3 DNA is TGTGCAAGAGGGGGTCCTGCAGAA. The rearrangement joins TRBV16 to TRBJ2-3, with D perhaps matching TRBD1 (6 bases). The read falls 4 residues short of the CDR3 end, and the missing part is taken from the germline J gene. The V end was cut by 9 bases, the J end by 2 bases, with 9 bases between. The CDR3 has 12 residues. Germline-derived CDR1 and CDR2 are SGHSA and FRNQAP.

This clone was recorded a few times. Mouse germline and gene names are used. The read finishes 4 residues shy of the CDR3 end, and the germline J gene is used to complete it. The chain has TRBV5 and TRBJ2-5; 8 bases match TRBD1. CDR3 length: 17 amino acids. Germline V gene lookup returns CDR1 LGHNA and CDR2 YNLKQL (reference sequence). Germline trimming cut 2 bases from V and 1 base from J; bases unmatched to any gene: 8. Incomplete CDR3 DNA: TGTGCCAGCAGCCAAATCTCAGGGGGCGCGGACCAAGAC. Its translation is CASSQISGGADQD. The complete CDR3 protein is CASSQISGGADQDTQYF.

A word on this clone: Gene labels here are mouse ones. The missing CDR3 end, 4 residues past where the read stops, is filled in from the germline J gene. This chain joins TRBV13-3 and TRBJ2-7; 8 nucleotides line up with TRBD1. Germline V gives CDR1 NNHDY, CDR2 SYVADS. V was clipped by 5 bases and J by 0 bases; unmatched bases: 4. The length of the CDR3 is 14 residues. Incomplete CDR3 DNA: TGTGCCAGCAGATGGGACAGGAGCTCCTAT. Its translation is CASRWDRSSY. The entire CDR3 protein is CASRWDRSSYEQYF.

The table lists this clone with a few counts. The gene names here belong to mouse. The read ends 4 residues early relative to the CDR3; the germline J gene fills the gap. This same CDR3 is encoded by further DNA sequences in the sample. This chain joins TRBV1 and TRBJ2-1; 9 positions match TRBD1. Germline-derived CDR1 and CDR2 are NSQYPW and LRSPGD (reference sequence). This CDR3 contains 14 residues. The CDR3 region is CTCSGGQGRAEQFF. CDR3 bases read: TGCACCTGCAGTGGAGGACAGGGGCGGGCT.

This clone was observed a few times. Mouse gene names apply. The observed sequence ends 4 residues before the CDR3 terminus, with the missing tail filled in from the germline J gene. J is TRBJ2-4 and V is TRBV19; possible D gene TRBD1, 6 bases. The CDR3 spans 13 residues. Germline values: CDR1 FNHDT, CDR2 SITEND (reference sequence). The V end lost 7 bases, the J end lost 1 base, and 10 bases lay between the germline ends. The CDR3 bases that were read are TGTGCCAGCCTCAGACAGGGTCAAAAC. Its protein is CASLRQGQN. The whole CDR3 is CASLRQGQNTLYF. The full variable domain, its missing parts supplied by reference TRBV19 and TRBJ2-4, is GGIITQTPKFLIGQEGQKLTLKCQQNFNHDTMYWYRQDSGKGLRLIYYSITENDLQKGDLSEGYDASREKKSSFSLTVTSAQKNEMAVFLCASLRQGQNTLYFGAGTRLSVL.

As for this clone: Gene names are the mouse ones. The DNA ends 4 residues before the CDR3 does, and the rest of the CDR3 is filled in from the germline J gene. The rearrangement joins TRBV19 to TRBJ2-3, with TRBD2 matching 9 bases. The CDR3 contains 17 residues. V was pared by 3 bases and J by 0 bases, with 8 bases of the junction left unmatched. CDR1 FNHDT and CDR2 SITEND come from the germline V gene (reference sequence). The CDR3 loop reads CASSRGTGSNSAETLYF. The part of the CDR3 DNA that was read is TGTGCCAGCAGTAGAGGGACTGGGAGTAATAGTGCAGAA.

In this sample, this clone turned up a few times. Mouse gene names apply. The CDR3 goes on 4 residues after the read ends, and that part is filled in from the germline J gene. The J gene is TRBJ2-7, the V gene TRBV13-1; unclear D gene. The CDR3 is made up of 11 amino acids. The V and J ends lost 5 bases and 3 bases respectively, with 6 bases between them. Germline CDR1 reads NSHNY; CDR2 reads SYGAGN. CDR3 bases read: TGTGCCAGCAGAAACAACTAT. It codes for CASRNNY. The whole CDR3 protein reads CASRNNYEQYF.

Only a few counts were recorded for this clone. Genes here carry mouse names. The observed sequence ends 4 residues before the CDR3 terminus, with the missing tail filled in from the germline J gene. Other nucleotide sequences from this sample produce the same CDR3. V usage is TRBV17 and J usage is TRBJ1-1, with D perhaps TRBD1 (5 bases). CDR1 MNHDT and CDR2 YYDKIL come from the germline V gene. The CDR3 is made up of 13 amino acids. V was clipped by 6 bases and J by 0 bases, with 8 bases between them. The sequenced part of the CDR3 DNA is TGTGCTAGCAGCCTGGGACAGAACACA. Translating gives CASSLGQNT. The complete CDR3 sequence is CASSLGQNTEVFF.

This clone has more than one count but fewer than ten. Any gene name here is a mouse gene name. Read sequence stops 4 residues before the CDR3 end, and the germline J gene provides the missing end. Other DNA variants within this sample encode the same CDR3. The chain couples TRBV5 to TRBJ2-1, with TRBD2 matching 7 bases. V shed 4 bases and J 1 base; nucleotides not matched to a gene: 4. Per germline, CDR1 LGHNA and CDR2 YNLKQL (reference sequence). There are 15 residues in the CDR3. The CDR3 sequence: CASSPTGRNYAEQFF. CDR3 DNA (partial): TGTGCCAGCAGCCCGACTGGGAGAAACTATGCT.

This clone showed up just a few times. Gene names denote mouse genes. From the germline J gene comes the end of the CDR3, since the read stops 4 residues before it. The rearrangement uses TRBV13-1 and TRBJ2-3; D is possibly TRBD1 (6 bases). V was clipped by 6 bases and J by 0 bases, with 11 bases between them. CDR3 length: 14 residues. Per the germline V gene, CDR1 is NSHNY and CDR2 is SYGAGN. The CDR3 spells CASTPGHSAETLYF. CDR3 DNA (partial): TGTGCCAGCACCCCGGGACACAGTGCAGAA.

Concerning this clone: The genes and germline here are from mouse. Sequencing ends 4 residues short of the CDR3 end; the germline J gene provides the rest. V is TRBV5 and J is TRBJ2-2, with a tentative D call TRBD2 (6 bases). The CDR3 sequence is 15 residues long. From germline, CDR1 is LGHNA and CDR2 YNLKQL (reference sequence). The V end lost 4 bases, the J end lost 0 bases, and 9 bases lay between the germline ends. The CDR3 bases that were read are TGTGCCAGCAGCCCCGGGACTTCAAACACCGGG. Its translation is CASSPGTSNTG. The full CDR3 protein is CASSPGTSNTGQLYF.

On this clone itself: All gene names here are mouse names. The CDR3 is cut off 4 residues early in the read; its end comes from the germline J gene. This chain links TRBV13-1 with TRBJ2-1; 9 bases fit TRBD2. Losses at the gene ends were 0 bases for V and 2 bases for J; bases not matched to a gene: 6. The CDR3 contains 17 residues. Germline CDR1 reads NSHNY; CDR2 reads SYGAGN. CDR3 region: CASSDASGGVDYAEQFF. Incomplete CDR3 DNA: TGTGCCAGCAGTGATGCTTCTGGGGGGGTGGACTATGCT.

This clone was seen a few times. Germline and genes: mouse. The CDR3 end falls 4 residues outside the read, so it is completed with the germline J gene. This chain links TRBV1 with TRBJ1-2, with 10 bases identical to TRBD1. There are 15 residues in the CDR3. The trim removed 4 bases at V and 1 base at J, leaving 3 bases unmatched. The germline CDR1 and CDR2 sequences are NSQYPW and LRSPGD (reference sequence). Here the CDR3 reads CTCSGRDRGNSDYTF. The sequenced CDR3 bases are TGCACCTGCAGTGGCCGGGACAGGGGAAACTCC.

For this clone: Here the gene names and germline are mouse. Read sequence stops 4 residues before the CDR3 end, and the germline J gene provides the missing end. The rearrangement links TRBV13-1 to TRBJ1-1; 12 bases fit TRBD1. This CDR3 contains 12 residues. The germline V gene encodes CDR1 NSHNY and CDR2 SYGAGN. The part of the CDR3 DNA that was read is TGTGCCAGTGGGACAGGGGGCGAA. Protein product: CASGTGGE. The full CDR3 reads CASGTGGEEVFF.

A few counts support this clone. Gene names and germline refer to mouse. Read sequence stops 4 residues before the CDR3 end, and the germline J gene provides the missing end. The chain combines TRBV13-1 with TRBJ1-2; 11 bases match TRBD1. Per the germline V gene, CDR1 is NSHNY and CDR2 is SYGAGN. The CDR3 extends over 15 amino acids. The J segment lost 3 bases and the V segment lost 2 bases, leaving 3 bases of the junction unmatched. The CDR3 protein is CASSEAGQGDSDYTF. CDR3 DNA (partial): TGTGCCAGCAGTGAAGCGGGACAGGGGGACTCC.

This clone has only a few counts. The listed genes are named as in mouse. The read finishes 3 residues shy of the CDR3 end, and the germline J gene is used to complete it. The chain links TRBV13-1 to TRBJ1-6, with TRBD1 matching over 11 bases. TRBJ1-6 is designated an ORF whose function remains uncertain. The junction had 2 bases not matched to a gene; V was cut back by 3 bases and J by 6 bases. This CDR3 has 15 amino acids. CDR1 NSHNY and CDR2 SYGAGN come from the germline V gene. The chain's CDR3 is CASSVDRGRNSPLYF. The DNA read from the CDR3 is TGTGCCAGCAGTGTGGACAGGGGGCGTAATTCGCCC.

Note on this clone: Genes here carry mouse names. The read gets to within 4 residues of the CDR3 end, and the germline J gene fills in the rest. The gene calls are TRBV13-1 and TRBJ2-7; 12 bases map to TRBD2. CDR3 length: 15 residues. Germline CDR1 reads NSHNY; CDR2 reads SYGAGN. The chain's CDR3 is CASSGDWGGANEQYF. The CDR3 bases that were read are TGTGCCAGCAGTGGCGACTGGGGGGGCGCAAAT.

Comments on this clone: The genes and germline here are from mouse. The read ends 4 residues before the CDR3 terminus; that terminus is restored from the germline J gene. V is TRBV19 and J is TRBJ1-1, with 8 bases aligning to TRBD1. Per the germline V gene, CDR1 is FNHDT and CDR2 is SITEND (reference sequence). The CDR3 has 13 residues. The CDR3 here is CASSTTGEEEVFF. The DNA read from the CDR3 is TGTGCCAGCAGTACGACAGGGGAGGAA.

Ten or more counts support this clone. Here the gene names and germline are mouse. The read finishes 4 residues shy of the CDR3 end, and the germline J gene is used to complete it. The rearrangement links TRBV14 to TRBJ2-2; unclear D gene. Trimming took off 1 base at V and 1 base at J, with 5 bases between the two ends. Germline assignment: CDR1 SGHDT and CDR2 FRDEAV. The CDR3 is 14 residues long. Partial CDR3 DNA: TGTGCCAGCAGTTTCGACAAAAACACCGGG. It codes for CASSFDKNTG. The entire CDR3 protein reads CASSFDKNTGQLYF.

On this clone: These gene names are mouse names. The CDR3 goes on 4 residues after the read ends, and that part is filled in from the germline J gene. The rearrangement joins TRBV13-1 to TRBJ2-5; TRBD2 agrees at 10 bases. CDR1 NSHNY and CDR2 SYGAGN come from the germline V gene. The CDR3 consists of 18 residues. V trimming: 0 bases; J trimming: 3 bases; junction bases outside the gene matches: 10. CDR3: CASSDGMTGGPFQDTQYF. Partial CDR3 DNA: TGTGCCAGCAGTGATGGAATGACTGGGGGGCCTTTTCAAGAC.

This clone was recorded a few times. Gene names follow the mouse nomenclature. The sequenced fragment ends 4 residues before the CDR3 boundary, so the rest is inferred from the germline J gene. The genes are TRBV13-1 and TRBJ2-3; maybe TRBD1 (5 bases). V lost 4 bases and J lost 3, with 9 bases in between. Germline CDR1 reads NSHNY; CDR2 reads SYGAGN. The CDR3 is 13 amino acids. The CDR3 sequence: CASSPGWAETLYF. The CDR3 bases that were read are TGTGCCAGCAGTCCAGGGTGGGCAGAA.

This clone has a handful of counts. Germline and genes: mouse. The read ends 4 residues shy of where the CDR3 ends; the end is completed using the germline J gene. The chain couples TRBV19 to TRBJ2-5, with 11 positions matching TRBD2. The germline CDR1 and CDR2 sequences are FNHDT and SITEND (reference sequence). The V segment lost 3 bases and the J segment 1 base; nucleotides outside the gene matches: 1. This CDR3 has 15 amino acids. CDR3 DNA, as far as it was read: TGTGCCAGCAGTAAACTGGGGGGGCACCAAGAC. It translates to CASSKLGGHQD. From start to end, the CDR3 is CASSKLGGHQDTQYF.

A note on this clone: Mouse names are used for the genes. The sequenced part of the CDR3 DNA is TGTGCCAGCAGTATCCCCTGGGGGCATGCT. It codes for CASSIPWGHA. The complete CDR3 sequence is CASSIPWGHAEQFF. The chain has TRBV19 and TRBJ2-1, with D perhaps matching TRBD2 (7 bases). Read coverage stops 4 residues before the CDR3 terminus; the germline J gene supplies the remainder. This CDR3 contains 14 residues. CDR1 and CDR2 from the germline V gene are FNHDT and SITEND (reference sequence). Deletions cut 2 bases from V and 5 bases from J, with 11 bases between.

This clone came up a few times. Genes here carry mouse names. The read halts 4 residues ahead of the CDR3 end, with the missing end drawn from the germline J gene. The chain uses TRBV31 and TRBJ2-5; 12 bases agree with TRBD2. The CDR3 is 15 residues long. CDR1 is GKSSPN and CDR2 is SITVG in the germline V gene. The CDR3 sequence is CAWSSRTGGGDTQYF. CDR3 DNA (partial): TGTGCCTGGAGTAGCCGGACTGGGGGGGGAGAC.

A word on this clone: Gene names and germline match the mouse. The read terminates 4 residues ahead of where the CDR3 ends, so the germline J gene completes it. The identical CDR3 is also encoded by other nucleotide sequences in the sample. The rearrangement uses TRBV13-2 and TRBJ2-1; TRBD2 matches 7 bases. V lost 4 bases to trimming and J lost 2 bases; unmatched junction nucleotides: 0. This CDR3 has 13 residues. CDR1 and CDR2 (germline): NNHNN, SYGAGS (reference sequence). The part of the CDR3 DNA that was read is TGTGCCAGCGGTCTGGGGGACTATGCT. Its translation: CASGLGDYA. The CDR3 reads in full as CASGLGDYAEQFF.

This clone turned up a few times. The gene names given are mouse names. The read falls 4 residues short of the CDR3 end, and the missing part is taken from the germline J gene. J is TRBJ1-1 and V is TRBV17; 7 positions agree with TRBD1. The germline CDR1 and CDR2 sequences are MNHDT and YYDKIL. The CDR3 spans 12 residues. The covered CDR3 bases are TGTGCTAGCAGTGGCCGGGACAGA. This codes for CASSGRDR. The whole CDR3 region reads CASSGRDREVFF.